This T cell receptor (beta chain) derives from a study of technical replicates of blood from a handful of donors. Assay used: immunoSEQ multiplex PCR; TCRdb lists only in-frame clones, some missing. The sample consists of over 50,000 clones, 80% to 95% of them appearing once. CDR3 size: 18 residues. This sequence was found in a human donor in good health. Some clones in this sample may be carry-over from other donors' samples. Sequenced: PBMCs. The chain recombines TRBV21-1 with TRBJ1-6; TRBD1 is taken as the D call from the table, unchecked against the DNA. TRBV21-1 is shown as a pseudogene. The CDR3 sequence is CASSTQTGYRPGDSPLHF. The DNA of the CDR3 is TGTGCCAGCAGCACGCAGACAGGGTATCGTCCCGGGGATTCACCCCTCCACTTT.